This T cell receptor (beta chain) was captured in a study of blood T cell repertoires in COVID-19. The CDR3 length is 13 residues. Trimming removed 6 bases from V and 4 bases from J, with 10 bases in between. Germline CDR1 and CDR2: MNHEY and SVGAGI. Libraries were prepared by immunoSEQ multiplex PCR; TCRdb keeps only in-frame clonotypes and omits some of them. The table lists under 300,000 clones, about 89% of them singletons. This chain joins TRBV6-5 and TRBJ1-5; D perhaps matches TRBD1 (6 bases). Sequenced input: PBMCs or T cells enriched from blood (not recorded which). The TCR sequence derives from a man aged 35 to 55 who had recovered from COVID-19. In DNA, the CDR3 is TGTGCCAGCAGGGGACAAGCTAATCAGCCCCAGCATTTT. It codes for CASRGQANQPQHF.